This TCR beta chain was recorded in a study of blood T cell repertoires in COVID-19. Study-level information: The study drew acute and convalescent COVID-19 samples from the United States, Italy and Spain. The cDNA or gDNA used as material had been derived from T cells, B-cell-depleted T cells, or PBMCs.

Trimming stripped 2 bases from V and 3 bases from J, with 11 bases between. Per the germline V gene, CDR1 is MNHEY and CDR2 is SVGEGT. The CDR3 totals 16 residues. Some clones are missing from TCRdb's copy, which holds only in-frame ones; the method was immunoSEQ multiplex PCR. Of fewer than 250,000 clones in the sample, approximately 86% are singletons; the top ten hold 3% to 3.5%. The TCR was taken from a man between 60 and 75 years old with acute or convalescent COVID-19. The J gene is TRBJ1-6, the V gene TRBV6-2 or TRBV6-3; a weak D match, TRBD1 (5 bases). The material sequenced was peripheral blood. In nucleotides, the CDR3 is TGTGCCAGCAGTTACGCAACAGGCCTCTATAATTCACCCCTCCACTTT. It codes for CASSYATGLYNSPLHF.